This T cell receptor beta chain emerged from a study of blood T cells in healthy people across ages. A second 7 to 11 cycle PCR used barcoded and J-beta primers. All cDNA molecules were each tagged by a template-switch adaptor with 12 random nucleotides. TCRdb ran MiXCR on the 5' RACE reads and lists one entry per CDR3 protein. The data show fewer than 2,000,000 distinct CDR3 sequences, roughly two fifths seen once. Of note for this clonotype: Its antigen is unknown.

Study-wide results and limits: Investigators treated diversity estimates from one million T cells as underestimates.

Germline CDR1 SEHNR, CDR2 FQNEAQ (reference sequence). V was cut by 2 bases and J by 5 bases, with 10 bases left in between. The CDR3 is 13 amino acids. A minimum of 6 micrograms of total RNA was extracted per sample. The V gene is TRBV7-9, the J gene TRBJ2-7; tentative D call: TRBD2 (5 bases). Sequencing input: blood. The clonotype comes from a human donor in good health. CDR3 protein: CASSLSEGHEQYF. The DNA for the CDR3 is TGTGCCAGCAGCTTATCAGAGGGCCACGAGCAGTACTTC. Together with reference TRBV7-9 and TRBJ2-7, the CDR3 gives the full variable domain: DTGVSQNPRHKITKRGQNVTFRCDPISEHNRLYWYRQTLGQGPEFLTYFQNEAQLEKSRLLSDRFSAERPKGSFSTLEIQRTEQGDSAMYLCASSLSEGHEQYFGPGTRLTVT.